One TCR beta chain is described in this entry. Antigen specificity is unknown. Germline lookup yields CDR1 MNHNS and CDR2 SASEGT. The CDR3 contains 14 residues. V lost 6 bases and J 0 bases, leaving 9 bases between the germline ends. Each CDR3 protein gets one entry after TCRdb re-called the 5' RACE reads with MiXCR. The top ten hold about 12% of the sample, which has more than 400,000 distinct CDR3 sequences, 18% seen once. The sample belongs to a study of T-cell memory formation after mild COVID-19. Findings and limits, study-wide: Later expanders leaned CD4+, whereas clones that contracted between day 15 and 85 were balanced CD4/CD8. The CD4+ clones that contracted clustered mainly within CM and EM, and the CD8+ clones concentrated in EMRA. Pre-infection memory carried some responding clones, suggesting that cross-reactive memory joined.

The receptor was isolated from an adult woman who had mild COVID-19 (a few samples of this study predate the infection). Cell type and time point are not known. This sequence joins TRBV6-1 and TRBJ1-5, with D unclear. The sample was PBMCs or a T cell subset sorted from them (not recorded which). The CDR3 loop is CASRASTSNQPQHF. CDR3 sequence (DNA): TGTGCCAGCAGGGCCAGCACTAGCAATCAGCCCCAGCATTTT.